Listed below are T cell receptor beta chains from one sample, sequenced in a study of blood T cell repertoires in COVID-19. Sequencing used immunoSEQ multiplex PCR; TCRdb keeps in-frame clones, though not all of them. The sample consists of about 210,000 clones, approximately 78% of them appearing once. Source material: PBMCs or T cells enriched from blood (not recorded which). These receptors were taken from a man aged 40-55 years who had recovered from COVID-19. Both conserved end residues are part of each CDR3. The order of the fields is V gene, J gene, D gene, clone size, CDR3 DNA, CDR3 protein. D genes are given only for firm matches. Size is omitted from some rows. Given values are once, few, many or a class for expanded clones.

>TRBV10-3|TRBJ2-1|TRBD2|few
TGTGCCATCAGTGAGACGGGAGGCTACAATGAGCAGTTCTTC
CAISETGGYNEQFF
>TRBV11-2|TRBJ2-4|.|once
TGTGCCAGCAGCCTCCAGGGGAGCCTAGCCAAAAACATTCAGTACTTC
CASSLQGSLAKNIQYF
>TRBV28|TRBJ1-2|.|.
TGTGCCAGCAGTCAGACGGGCTATGGCTACACCTTC
CASSQTGYGYTF
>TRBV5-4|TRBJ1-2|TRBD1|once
TGTGCCAGCAGCTTAGGGGACAGATCACTACTCACCTTC
CASSLGDRSLLTF
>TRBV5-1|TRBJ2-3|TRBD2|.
TGCGCCAGCAGCCCACCGCGGGGGGGTCTCTTCGAGGTGTATTTT
CASSPPRGGLFEVYF
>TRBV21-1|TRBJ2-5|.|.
TGTGCCAGCAGCAAAGCCGGGCGGGGGGACCCGAGAGAGACCCAGTACTTC
CASSKAGRGDPRETQYF
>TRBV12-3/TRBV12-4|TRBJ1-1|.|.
TGTGCCAGCAGTTTACAGATGAACACTGAAGCTTTCTTT
CASSLQMNTEAFF
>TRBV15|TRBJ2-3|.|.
TGTGCCACCAGCAGAGAGCAGAGCACAGATACGCAGTATTTT
CATSREQSTDTQYF
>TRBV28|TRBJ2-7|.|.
TGTGCCAGCACCGGTGGCTACGAGCAGTACTTC
CASTGGYEQYF
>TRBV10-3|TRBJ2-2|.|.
TGTGCCATCAGTGTATCTATGGTCGAACCCGGGGAGCTGTTTTTT
CAISVSMVEPGELFF
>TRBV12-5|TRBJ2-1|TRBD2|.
TGTGCTAGTGGTTCACAGCCTCTCGGGACTAGCTCGCGATACAATGAGCAGTTCTTC
CASGSQPLGTSSRYNEQFF
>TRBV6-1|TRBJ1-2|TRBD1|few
TGTGCCAGCAGTGACCGGGACAGGGTAGGCTACACCTTC
CASSDRDRVGYTF
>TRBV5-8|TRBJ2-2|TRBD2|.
TGTGCCAGCAGCTTAGGACTAGCGGGAGAGTACACCGGGGAGCTGTTTTTT
CASSLGLAGEYTGELFF
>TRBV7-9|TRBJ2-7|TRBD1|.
TGTGCCAGCAGAGGGGACAGGGTAGCCGCCGAGCAGTACTTC
CASRGDRVAAEQYF
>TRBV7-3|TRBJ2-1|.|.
TGTGCCAGCAGCTTAGAAGCTTTCGGGGAGCAGTTCTTC
CASSLEAFGEQFF
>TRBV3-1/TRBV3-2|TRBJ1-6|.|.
TGTGCCAGCAGCCTCCCAGGGAATTCACCCCTCCACTTT
CASSLPGNSPLHF
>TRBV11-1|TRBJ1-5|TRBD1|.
TGTGCCAGCAGCATTGACAGGGATCAGCCCCAGCATTTT
CASSIDRDQPQHF